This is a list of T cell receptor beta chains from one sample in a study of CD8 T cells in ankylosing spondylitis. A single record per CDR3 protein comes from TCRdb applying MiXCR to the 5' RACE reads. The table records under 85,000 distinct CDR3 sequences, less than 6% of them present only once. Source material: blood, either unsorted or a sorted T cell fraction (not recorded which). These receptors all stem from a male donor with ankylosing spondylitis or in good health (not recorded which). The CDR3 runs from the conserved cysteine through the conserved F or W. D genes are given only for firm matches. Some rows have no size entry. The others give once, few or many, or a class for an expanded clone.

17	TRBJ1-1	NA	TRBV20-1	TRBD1	TGCTGTGCTAGTCTGGGCAGGGGGACGGTCGCGAACATTGAAGCTTTCTTT	CCASLGRGTVANIEAFF
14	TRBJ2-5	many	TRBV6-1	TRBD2	TGTGCCAGCAGTCTTTCTGGGGGGGTTGAGACCCAGTACTTC	CASSLSGGVETQYF
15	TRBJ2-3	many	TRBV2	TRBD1	TGTGCCAGCAGAAGGACAGGGTCTCTCTCAGATACGCAGTATTTT	CASRRTGSLSDTQYF
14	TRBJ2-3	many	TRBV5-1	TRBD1	TGCGCCAGCAGCCGGGACAGGAGCACAGATACGCAGTATTTT	CASSRDRSTDTQYF
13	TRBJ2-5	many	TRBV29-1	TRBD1	TGCAGCGTTGCACCGGGACAGCAAGAGACCCAGTACTTC	CSVAPGQQETQYF
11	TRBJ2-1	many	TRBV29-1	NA	TGCAGCGCCCTAAGGGTTGATGAGCAGTTCTTC	CSALRVDEQFF
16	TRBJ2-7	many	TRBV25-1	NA	TGTGCCAGCAGTGGCGGCGGAGGCCAATTTGCCTACGAGCAGTACTTC	CASSGGGGQFAYEQYF
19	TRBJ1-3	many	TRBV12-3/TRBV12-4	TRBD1	TGTGCCAGCAGTCCCGGGACAGGGGCGTCAGGGAGCTCTGGAAACACCATATATTTT	CASSPGTGASGSSGNTIYF
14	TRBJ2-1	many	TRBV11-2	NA	TGTGCCAGCAGCAAGCCCAGCGGAGGCAATGAGCAGTTCTTC	CASSKPSGGNEQFF
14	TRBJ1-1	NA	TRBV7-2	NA	TGTGCCAGCAGCTTGACAAGACTGAACACTGAAGCTTTCTTT	CASSLTRLNTEAFF
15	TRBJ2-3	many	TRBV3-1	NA	TGTGCCAGCAGCCCCGAGGCCAACCCCACAGATACGCAGTATTTT	CASSPEANPTDTQYF
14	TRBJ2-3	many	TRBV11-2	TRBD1	TGTGCCAGCGGTACCGGGACAGGCACAGATACGCAGTATTTT	CASGTGTGTDTQYF
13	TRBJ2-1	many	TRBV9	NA	TGTGCCAGCAGCGTAGAGGGGCCGGGTGAGCAGTTCTTC	CASSVEGPGEQFF
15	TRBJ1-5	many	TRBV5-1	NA	TGCGCCAGCAGCTTGGGGGGGCCTAGCAATCAGCCCCAGCATTTT	CASSLGGPSNQPQHF
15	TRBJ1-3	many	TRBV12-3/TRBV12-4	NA	TGTGCCAGCAGTTTAGGTCAGGGGACTGGAAACACCATATATTTT	CASSLGQGTGNTIYF
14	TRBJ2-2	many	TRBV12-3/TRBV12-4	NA	TGTGCCAGCAGAATAACAGGAAACACCGGGGAGCTGTTTTTT	CASRITGNTGELFF